These T cell receptor beta chains were read from a single sample in a study of T-cell memory formation after mild COVID-19. TCRdb recomputed calls from the 5' RACE reads with MiXCR, one row per CDR3 protein. The sample lists 250,000 to 300,000 distinct CDR3 sequences, approximately 18% occurring once. Sequencing was carried out using PBMCs or a T cell subset sorted from them (not recorded which). The receptors were gathered from a young man who had mild COVID-19 (a few samples of this study predate the infection). Cell type and time point are not known. The CDR3 runs from the conserved cysteine through the conserved F or W.

V gene: TRBV15
CDR3 protein: CATSTWDGAYNEQFF

V gene: TRBV7-8
CDR3 protein: CASSGQGQYNEQFF

V gene: TRBV11-2
CDR3 protein: CASSYGPQQTDTQYF

V gene: TRBV12-3/TRBV12-4
CDR3 protein: CASSFGSSTDTQYF

V gene: TRBV7-2
CDR3 protein: CASSSRDTYNEQFF

V gene: TRBV9
CDR3 protein: CASSGHRDEQFF

V gene: TRBV18
CDR3 protein: CASSPRVSTEAFF

V gene: TRBV20-1
CDR3 protein: CSARGGASANEQFF

V gene: TRBV20-1
CDR3 protein: CSARKETQYF

V gene: TRBV12-3/TRBV12-4
CDR3 protein: CASRAGTSGTDTQYF

V gene: TRBV10-3
CDR3 protein: CAISGTGDRETQYF

V gene: TRBV7-9
CDR3 protein: CALGVGGQETQYF

V gene: TRBV12-3/TRBV12-4
CDR3 protein: CASSYGQRTEAFF

V gene: TRBV4-3
CDR3 protein: CASSQDIKPNTEAFF

V gene: TRBV6-6
CDR3 protein: CASSYSMQGGLAKNIQYF

V gene: TRBV4-2
CDR3 protein: CASSQAPGTGEKLFF

V gene: TRBV7-6
CDR3 protein: CASSGDMNTEAFF

V gene: TRBV29-1
CDR3 protein: CSGRQGPDTQYF

V gene: TRBV6-6
CDR3 protein: CASRPEGTEAFF

V gene: TRBV7-3
CDR3 protein: CASSFRGDTGELFF

V gene: TRBV13
CDR3 protein: CASSPVIRGAQYF

V gene: TRBV5-1
CDR3 protein: CASSGTDSSYNEQFF

V gene: TRBV20-1
CDR3 protein: CSAYPPGGPLTGELFF

V gene: TRBV24-1
CDR3 protein: CATSDEGGNEQFF

V gene: TRBV7-3
CDR3 protein: CASSPTGTDNEQFF

V gene: TRBV5-1
CDR3 protein: CASSLGVGVTEAFF

V gene: TRBV5-1
CDR3 protein: CASSSRGGGSTDTQYF

V gene: TRBV4-1
CDR3 protein: CASSHAGGGTGEMFF

V gene: TRBV7-7
CDR3 protein: CASSAGGFEETQYF

V gene: TRBV24-1
CDR3 protein: CATSDRASPNYGYTF

V gene: TRBV11-2
CDR3 protein: CASSLVPRGRGETQYF

V gene: TRBV6-2/TRBV6-3
CDR3 protein: CASRFSGGAETQYF

V gene: TRBV11-1
CDR3 protein: CASSLRSGVYGYTF

V gene: TRBV7-9
CDR3 protein: CASSYVTDTQYF

V gene: TRBV20-1
CDR3 protein: CSALRGSYEQYF

V gene: TRBV19
CDR3 protein: CASRVRRETQYF

V gene: TRBV6-5
CDR3 protein: CASYSGGPSYEQYF

V gene: TRBV5-1
CDR3 protein: CASSFTHATNEKLFF

V gene: TRBV20-1
CDR3 protein: CSARSGQNRGTEAFF

V gene: TRBV12-3/TRBV12-4
CDR3 protein: CASSPRDPTEAFF

V gene: TRBV6-5
CDR3 protein: CASSSLTSGDNEQFF

V gene: TRBV5-6
CDR3 protein: CASSNPLLFDGNTEAFF

V gene: TRBV7-3
CDR3 protein: CASSLLAVSYNEQFF

V gene: TRBV28
CDR3 protein: CASSTGQGYWNTIYF

V gene: TRBV20-1
CDR3 protein: CSARGSSGETYNEQFF

V gene: TRBV12-3/TRBV12-4
CDR3 protein: CASSFGGAKNIQYF

V gene: TRBV12-3/TRBV12-4
CDR3 protein: CASSFKGSKTQYF

V gene: TRBV4-3
CDR3 protein: CASSQDIGIRDSPLHF

V gene: TRBV6-2/TRBV6-3
CDR3 protein: CASRPETNTEAFF

V gene: TRBV6-5
CDR3 protein: CASSYRQGLEQYF

V gene: TRBV7-9
CDR3 protein: CASSLEGQGLRNEQFF